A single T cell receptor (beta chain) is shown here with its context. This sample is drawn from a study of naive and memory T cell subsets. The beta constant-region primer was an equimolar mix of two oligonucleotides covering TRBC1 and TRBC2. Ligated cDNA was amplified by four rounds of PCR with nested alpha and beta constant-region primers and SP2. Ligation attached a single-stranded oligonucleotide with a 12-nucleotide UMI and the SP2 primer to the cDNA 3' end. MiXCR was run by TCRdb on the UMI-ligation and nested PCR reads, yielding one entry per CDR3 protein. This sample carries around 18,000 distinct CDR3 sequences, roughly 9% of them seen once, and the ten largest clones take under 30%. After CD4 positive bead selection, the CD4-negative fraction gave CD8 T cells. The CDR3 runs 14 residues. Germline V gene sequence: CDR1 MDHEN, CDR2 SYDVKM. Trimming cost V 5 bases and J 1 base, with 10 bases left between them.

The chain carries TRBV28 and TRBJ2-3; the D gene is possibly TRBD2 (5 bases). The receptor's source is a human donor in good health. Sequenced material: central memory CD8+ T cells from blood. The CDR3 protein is CASSRTGGTDTQYF. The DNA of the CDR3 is TGTGCCAGCAGTCGGACTGGGGGCACAGATACGCAGTATTTT.